Listed here are 19 T cell receptor beta chains from one sample, sequenced in a study of T cells in Graves' hyperthyroidism and ophthalmopathy. Amplified TCR beta CDR3 regions derived from RNA transcripts. Primed by the HTBI set, a first-round RT-PCR was run on the TCR CDR3. TCRdb reprocessed the multiplex PCR reads with MiXCR, giving one entry per CDR3 protein. The sample includes 300,000 to 400,000 distinct CDR3 sequences, about a fifth seen only once; the top ten take around two fifths. Sequences were obtained from blood. The source is a man aged 18 to 35 with Graves' ophthalmopathy.

This clonotype was detected once. The rearrangement joins TRBV5-1 to TRBJ2-1, with 11 bases aligning to TRBD2. CDR1 and CDR2 (germline): SGHRS, YFSETQ. The J segment lost 9 bases and the V segment lost 3 bases, leaving 11 bases of the junction unmatched. The CDR3 contains 16 residues. Here the CDR3 reads CASSSISSGGRGEQFF. For the CDR3, the DNA is TGCGCCAGCAGCTCGATCTCTAGCGGGGGGCGGGGTGAGCAGTTCTTC.

This clonotype was picked up one time. The CDR3 protein is CASSYVHPEAPLHF. CDR3 sequence (DNA): TGTGCCAGCAGTTACGTCCATCCAGAGGCGCCCCTCCACTTT. V usage is TRBV12-3 or TRBV12-4 and J usage is TRBJ1-6; D is unresolved. V lost 4 bases, J lost 13 bases, and 17 bases lay in between. The CDR3 extends over 14 amino acids.

The chain has TRBV5-1 and TRBJ2-3, with TRBD2 matching 11 bases. CDR3 length: 16 amino acids. Per germline, CDR1 SGHRS and CDR2 YFSETQ. J lost 1 base, V lost 0 bases, and 1 base had no gene match. CDR3 nucleotides: TGCGCCAGCAGCTTGGGGGGACTAGCGGGCACAGATACGCAGTATTTT. It is translated as CASSLGGLAGTDTQYF.

This clonotype was seen ten or more times. This chain joins TRBV29-1 and TRBJ1-1; perhaps TRBD1 as D (6 bases). The germline V gene has CDR1 SQVTM and CDR2 ANQGSEA. V dropped 4 bases and J dropped 7 bases, with 13 bases sitting between them. This CDR3 has 12 amino acids. CDR3 loop: CSVGSQGNEAFF. The CDR3 nucleotides are TGCAGCGTTGGATCTCAGGGGAATGAAGCTTTCTTT. Complete variable domain (other parts from reference TRBV29-1 and TRBJ1-1): SAVISQKPSRDICQRGTSLTIQCQVDSQVTMMFWYRQQPGQSLTLIATANQGSEATYESGFVIDKFPISRPNLTFSTLTVSNMSPEDSSIYLCSVGSQGNEAFFGQGTRLTVV.

This clonotype was recorded a few times. V is TRBV5-1 and J is TRBJ2-7; perhaps TRBD2 as D (6 bases). V was trimmed by 0 bases and J by 2 bases, leaving 15 bases between them. Per the germline V gene, CDR1 is SGHRS and CDR2 is YFSETQ. The length of the CDR3 is 16 residues. The DNA for the CDR3 is TGCGCCAGCAGCTTGGGGCTTTTCCCGGGAGCCTACGAGCAGTACTTC. Translated, it gives CASSLGLFPGAYEQYF.

This clonotype was counted at least ten times. V gene TRBV20-1 combines with J gene TRBJ1-6, with TRBD1 matching over 8 bases. Germline V gene lookup returns CDR1 DFQATT and CDR2 SNEGSKA (reference sequence). The ends lost 6 bases at V and 9 bases at J; junction bases unmatched: 13. The CDR3 runs to 15 residues. In nucleotides, the CDR3 is TGCAGTGCCACCAAGGGGGACAGGCGAAGTTCACCCCTCCACTTT. Amino acids: CSATKGDRRSSPLHF.

This clonotype was detected a few times. This chain uses TRBV20-1 with TRBJ2-7; 7 positions match TRBD1. CDR1 DFQATT and CDR2 SNEGSKA come from the germline V gene (reference sequence). With 2 bases clipped from V and 5 bases from J, the junction kept 9 bases outside the gene matches. The CDR3 extends over 14 amino acids. The CDR3 bases are TGCAGTGCTAGATCACCAACAGGGGCGGACGAGCAGTACTTC. Translation: CSARSPTGADEQYF.

This clonotype was counted a few times. V usage is TRBV12-3 or TRBV12-4 and J usage is TRBJ2-7; 9 bases fit TRBD1. CDR3 length: 13 amino acids. V was clipped by 8 bases and J by 3 bases; unmatched bases: 5. The CDR3 reads CASARTGDYEQYF. CDR3 in DNA: TGTGCCAGCGCCCGGACAGGGGACTACGAGCAGTACTTC.

The chain links TRBV2 to TRBJ2-7; either TRBD1 or TRBD2 may supply D (6 bases each). Trimming removed 1 base at V and 7 bases at J, with 8 bases between. Germline CDR1 and CDR2: SNHLY and FYNNEI. This CDR3 has 12 amino acids. Here the CDR3 reads CASSEGGGEQYF. The CDR3 DNA is TGTGCCAGCAGTGAAGGAGGGGGGGAGCAGTACTTC.

This sequence joins TRBV6-5 and TRBJ2-3; 10 bases are a match to TRBD2. CDR1 is MNHEY, CDR2 SVGAGI, per germline. The V gene end was trimmed by 2 bases and the J gene end by 2 bases; junction bases not matched to a gene: 7. This CDR3 is built from 17 residues. The CDR3 bases are TGTGCCAGCAGTTACGGATCTAGCGGGGGAGTCACAGATACGCAGTATTTT. Amino acids: CASSYGSSGGVTDTQYF.

This clonotype has a handful of counts. The chain employs TRBV4-1 and TRBJ1-4; possibly TRBD1 for D (6 bases). This CDR3 has 15 amino acids. Germline assignment: CDR1 MGHRA and CDR2 YSYEKL. Trimming took off 3 bases at V and 5 bases at J, with 13 bases between the two ends. The CDR3 reads CASSHLQGSNEKLFF. The CDR3 DNA follows: TGCGCCAGCAGCCACCTACAGGGATCGAATGAAAAACTGTTTTTT.

This chain links TRBV19 with TRBJ2-3, with TRBD1 as a possible D gene (5 bases). V was clipped by 0 bases and J by 2 bases, with 15 bases between them. The CDR3 runs to 17 residues. CDR1 and CDR2 from the germline V gene are LNHDA and SQIVND (reference sequence). The CDR3 spells CASSIDGAPDTTDTQYF. For the CDR3, the DNA is TGTGCCAGTAGTATAGATGGCGCCCCGGACACCACAGATACGCAGTATTTT.

This clonotype was seen many times. The chain recombines TRBV12-3 or TRBV12-4 with TRBJ1-5; D not certain. V was trimmed by 3 bases and J by 5 bases, leaving 8 bases between them. The CDR3 is 13 amino acids. The CDR3 here is CASSFTGYQPQHF. CDR3 in DNA: TGTGCCAGCAGTTTTACGGGGTATCAGCCCCAGCATTTT.

The V gene is TRBV24-1, the J gene TRBJ2-1; 7 positions match TRBD1. Germline V CDR1 and CDR2: KGHDR, SFDVKD. J gave up 3 bases and V 4 bases, and 8 bases lay outside the gene matches. CDR3 size: 16 residues. CDR3 residues: CATSDHGTARYNEQFF. The CDR3 bases are TGTGCCACCAGTGACCATGGGACAGCGCGCTACAATGAGCAGTTCTTC.

This clonotype was counted many times. This CDR3 reads CASSQEGTLDGYTF. The CDR3 region has the DNA TGTGCCAGCAGCCAAGAGGGCACCCTGGATGGCTACACCTTC. The rearrangement joins TRBV3-1 to TRBJ1-2; D unresolved. Germline values: CDR1 LGHDT, CDR2 YNNKEL (reference sequence). The V and J ends lost 0 bases and 6 bases respectively, with 11 bases between them. The CDR3 runs 14 residues.

This chain links TRBV12-5 with TRBJ2-5, with 8 bases that match TRBD1. This CDR3 has 15 amino acids. V was pared by 7 bases and J by 4 bases, with 11 bases of the junction left unmatched. The V gene's germline CDR1 is LGHNT and CDR2 FRNRAP. As DNA, the CDR3 is TGTGCTAGTGCCTTATCGGACAGGGAGCGAGAGACCCAGTACTTC. It codes for CASALSDRERETQYF.

The V call is TRBV12-3 or TRBV12-4, the J call TRBJ2-1; 7 bases match TRBD2. This CDR3 has 15 amino acids. V dropped 6 bases and J dropped 4; count of bases not matched to a gene: 9. The CDR3 loop reads CASSVLADIYNEQFF. CDR3 in DNA: TGTGCCAGCAGCGTGCTAGCGGATATTTACAATGAGCAGTTCTTC.

This clonotype was picked up many times. This chain uses TRBV27 with TRBJ1-1, with D possibly being TRBD1 (5 bases). Trimming shortened V by 7 bases and J by 0 bases, and 9 bases separated the two germline ends. The CDR3 runs 13 residues. Germline V gene lookup returns CDR1 MNHEY and CDR2 SMNVEV (reference sequence). DNA for the CDR3: TGTGCCAGCACATGGGGGGTGAACACTGAAGCTTTCTTT. This gives the protein CASTWGVNTEAFF.

This clonotype turned up a few times. V and J are TRBV24-1 and TRBJ2-5, with D perhaps matching TRBD2 (6 bases). V gave up 5 bases and J gave up 4 bases, with 19 bases separating them. The CDR3 runs 16 residues. Germline CDR1 KGHDR, CDR2 SFDVKD. The CDR3 sequence is CATSGPRQEGGETQYF. CDR3 in DNA: TGTGCCACCAGTGGACCTCGGCAGGAGGGTGGAGAGACCCAGTACTTC.